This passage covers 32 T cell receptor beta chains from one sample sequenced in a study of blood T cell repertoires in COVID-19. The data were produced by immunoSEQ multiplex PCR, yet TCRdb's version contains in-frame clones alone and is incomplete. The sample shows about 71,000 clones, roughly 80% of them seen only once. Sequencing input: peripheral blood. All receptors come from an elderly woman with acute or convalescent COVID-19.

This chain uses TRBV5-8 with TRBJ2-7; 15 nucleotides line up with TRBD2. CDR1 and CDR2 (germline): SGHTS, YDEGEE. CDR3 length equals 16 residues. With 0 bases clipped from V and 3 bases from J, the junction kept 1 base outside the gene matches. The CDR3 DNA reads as TGTGCCAGCAGCTTGGGGACTAGCGGGAGGGACTACGAGCAGTACTTC. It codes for CASSLGTSGRDYEQYF.

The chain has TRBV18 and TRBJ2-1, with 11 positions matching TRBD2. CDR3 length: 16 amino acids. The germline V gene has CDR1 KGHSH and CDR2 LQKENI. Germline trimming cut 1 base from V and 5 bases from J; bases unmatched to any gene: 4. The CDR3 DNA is TGTGCCAGCTCACCACTAGGGACTAGCGGTAACAATGAGCAGTTCTTC. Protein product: CASSPLGTSGNNEQFF.

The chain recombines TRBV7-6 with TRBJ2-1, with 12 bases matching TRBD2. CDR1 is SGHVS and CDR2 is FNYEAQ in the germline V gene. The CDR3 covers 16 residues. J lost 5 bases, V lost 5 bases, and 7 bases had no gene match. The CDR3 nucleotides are TGTGCCAGCAGCACCCCTAGCGGGAGGGTACACAATGAGCAGTTCTTC. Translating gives CASSTPSGRVHNEQFF.

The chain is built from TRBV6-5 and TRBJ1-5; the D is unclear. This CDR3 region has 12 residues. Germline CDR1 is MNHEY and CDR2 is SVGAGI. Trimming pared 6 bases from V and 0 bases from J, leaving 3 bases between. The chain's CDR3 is CASSLSNQPQHF. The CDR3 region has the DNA TGTGCCAGCAGCCTTAGCAATCAGCCCCAGCATTTT.

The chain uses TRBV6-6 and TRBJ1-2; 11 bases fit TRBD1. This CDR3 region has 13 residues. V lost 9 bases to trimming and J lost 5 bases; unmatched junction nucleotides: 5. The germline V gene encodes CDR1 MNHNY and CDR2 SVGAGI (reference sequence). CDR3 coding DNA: TGTGCCAGTAGTGGGGACAGGGGGTATGGCTACACCTTC. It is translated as CASSGDRGYGYTF.

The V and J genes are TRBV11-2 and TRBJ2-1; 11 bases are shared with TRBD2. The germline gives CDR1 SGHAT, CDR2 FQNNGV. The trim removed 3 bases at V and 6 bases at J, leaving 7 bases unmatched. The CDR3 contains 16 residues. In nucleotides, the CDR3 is TGTGCCAGCAGCTTTGGGACTAGCGGCCCCATCAATGAGCAGTTCTTC. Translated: CASSFGTSGPINEQFF.

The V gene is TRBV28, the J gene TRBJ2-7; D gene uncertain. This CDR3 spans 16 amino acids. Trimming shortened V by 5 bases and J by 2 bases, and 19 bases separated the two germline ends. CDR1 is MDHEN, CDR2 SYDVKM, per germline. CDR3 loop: CASSPQIQQLTYEQYF. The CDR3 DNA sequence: TGTGCCAGCAGTCCTCAAATACAACAGCTCACCTACGAGCAGTACTTC.

The CDR3 loop reads CASRDRVGETQYF. In nucleotides, the CDR3 is TGTGCCAGCAGAGACAGGGTTGGTGAGACCCAGTACTTC. The genes are TRBV2 and TRBJ2-5; 7 bases fit TRBD1. In germline, CDR1 is SNHLY, CDR2 FYNNEI. V gave up 6 bases and J gave up 5 bases; unmatched junction bases: 6. CDR3 length: 13 amino acids.

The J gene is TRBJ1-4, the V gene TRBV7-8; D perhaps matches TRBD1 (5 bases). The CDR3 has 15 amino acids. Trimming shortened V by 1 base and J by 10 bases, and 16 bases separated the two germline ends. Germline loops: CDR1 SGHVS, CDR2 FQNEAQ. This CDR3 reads CASSLVQGDLGKLFF. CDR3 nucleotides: TGTGCCAGCAGCTTAGTCCAGGGCGATTTGGGAAAACTGTTTTTT.

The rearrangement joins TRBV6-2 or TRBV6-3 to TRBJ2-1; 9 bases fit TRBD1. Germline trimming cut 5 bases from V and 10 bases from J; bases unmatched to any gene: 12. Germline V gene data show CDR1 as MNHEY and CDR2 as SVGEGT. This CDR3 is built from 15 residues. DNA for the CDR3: TGTGCCAGCAGTACCACGGACAGGGGCTTCGGAGAGCAGTTCTTC. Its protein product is CASSTTDRGFGEQFF.

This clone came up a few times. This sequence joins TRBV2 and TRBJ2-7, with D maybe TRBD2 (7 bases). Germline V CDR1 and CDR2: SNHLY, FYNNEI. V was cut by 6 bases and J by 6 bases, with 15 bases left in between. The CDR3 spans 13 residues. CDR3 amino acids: CASRQGGGPEQYF. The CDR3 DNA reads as TGTGCCAGCAGACAGGGAGGGGGACCCGAGCAGTACTTC.

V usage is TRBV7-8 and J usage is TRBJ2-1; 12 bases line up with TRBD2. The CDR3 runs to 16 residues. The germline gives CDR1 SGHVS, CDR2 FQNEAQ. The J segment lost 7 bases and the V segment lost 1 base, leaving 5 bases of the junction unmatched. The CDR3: CASSLGASGRANEQFF. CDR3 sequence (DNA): TGTGCCAGCAGCTTAGGGGCTAGCGGGAGGGCAAATGAGCAGTTCTTC. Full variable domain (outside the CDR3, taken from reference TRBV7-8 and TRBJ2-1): GAGVSQSPRYKVAKRGQDVALRCDPISGHVSLFWYQQALGQGPEFLTYFQNEAQLDKSGLPSDRFFAERPEGSVSTLKIQRTQQEDSAVYLCASSLGASGRANEQFFGPGTRLTVL.

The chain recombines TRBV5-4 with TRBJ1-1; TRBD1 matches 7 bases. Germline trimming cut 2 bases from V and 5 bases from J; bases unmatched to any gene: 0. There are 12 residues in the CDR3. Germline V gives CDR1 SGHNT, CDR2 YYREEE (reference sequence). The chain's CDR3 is CASSFRGTEAFF. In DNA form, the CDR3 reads TGTGCCAGCAGCTTCAGGGGGACTGAAGCTTTCTTT.

The CDR3 is CASSPLQGLQETQYF. CDR3 bases: TGTGCCAGCAGCCCATTACAGGGGCTGCAAGAGACCCAGTACTTC. The chain has TRBV7-8 and TRBJ2-5, with TRBD1 matching over 7 bases. Trimming removed 5 bases from V and 2 bases from J; junction bases left unmatched: 8. The germline V gene has CDR1 SGHVS and CDR2 FQNEAQ. The CDR3 consists of 15 residues.

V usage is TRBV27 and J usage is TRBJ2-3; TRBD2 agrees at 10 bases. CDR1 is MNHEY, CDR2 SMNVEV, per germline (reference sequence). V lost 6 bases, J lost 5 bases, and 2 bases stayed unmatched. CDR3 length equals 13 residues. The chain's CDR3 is CASSGLAVDTQYF. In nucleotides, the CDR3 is TGTGCCAGCAGCGGACTAGCGGTAGATACGCAGTATTTT.

The CDR3 DNA sequence: TGTGCTAGTGGGCCAACAGCCTACAATGAGCAGTTCTTC. This translates into CASGPTAYNEQFF. The genes are TRBV12-5 and TRBJ2-1; no reliable D call. Germline loops: CDR1 LGHNT, CDR2 FRNRAP. V gave up 6 bases and J gave up 2 bases, with 8 bases separating them. The CDR3 has 13 amino acids.

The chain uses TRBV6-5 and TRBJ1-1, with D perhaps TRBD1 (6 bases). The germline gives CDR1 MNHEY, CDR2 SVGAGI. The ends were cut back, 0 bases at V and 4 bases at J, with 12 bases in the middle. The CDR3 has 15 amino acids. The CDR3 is CASSYSGGRGTEAFF. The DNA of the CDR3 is TGTGCCAGCAGTTACTCAGGGGGTCGAGGCACTGAAGCTTTCTTT.

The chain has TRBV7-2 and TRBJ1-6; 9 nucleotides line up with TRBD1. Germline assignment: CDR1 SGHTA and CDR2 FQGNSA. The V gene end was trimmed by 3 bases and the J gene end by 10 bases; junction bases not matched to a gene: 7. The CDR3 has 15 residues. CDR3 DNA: TGTGCCAGCAGCTTGGGACAGGGTTGGTGGTCACCCCTCCACTTT. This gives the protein CASSLGQGWWSPLHF.

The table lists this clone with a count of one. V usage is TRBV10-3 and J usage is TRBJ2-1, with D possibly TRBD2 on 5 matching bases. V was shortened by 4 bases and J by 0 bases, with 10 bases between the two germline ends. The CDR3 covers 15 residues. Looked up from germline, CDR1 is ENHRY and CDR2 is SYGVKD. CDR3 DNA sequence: TGTGCCATCAGTGTAGCGAAAAGCTCCTACAATGAGCAGTTCTTC. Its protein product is CAISVAKSSYNEQFF.

The CDR3 coding sequence is TGTGCCAGCCAGGAAGCGGGAGGGGGGTACGAGCAGTACTTC. Its translation: CASQEAGGGYEQYF. V gene TRBV28 combines with J gene TRBJ2-7; 10 bases align to TRBD2. V was clipped by 8 bases and J by 4 bases; unmatched bases: 8. Germline lookup yields CDR1 MDHEN and CDR2 SYDVKM. The CDR3 extends over 14 amino acids.

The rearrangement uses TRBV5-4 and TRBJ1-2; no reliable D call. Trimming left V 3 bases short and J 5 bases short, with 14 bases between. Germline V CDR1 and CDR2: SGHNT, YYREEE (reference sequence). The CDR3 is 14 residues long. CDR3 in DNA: TGTGCCAGCAGCTCCACCGGGAGAGGATATGGCTACACCTTC. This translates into CASSSTGRGYGYTF.

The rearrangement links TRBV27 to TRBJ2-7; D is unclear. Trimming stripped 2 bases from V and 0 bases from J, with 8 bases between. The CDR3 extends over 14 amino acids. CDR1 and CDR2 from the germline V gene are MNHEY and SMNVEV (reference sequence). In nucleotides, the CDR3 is TGTGCCAGCAGTTTAGGGCAGCTCTCCTACGAGCAGTACTTC. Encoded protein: CASSLGQLSYEQYF.

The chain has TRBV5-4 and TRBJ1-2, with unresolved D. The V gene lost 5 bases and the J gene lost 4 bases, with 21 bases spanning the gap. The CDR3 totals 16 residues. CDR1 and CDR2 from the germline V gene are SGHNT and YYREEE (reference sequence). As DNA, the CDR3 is TGTGCCAGCAGGTTTTCGGGGAGTAACCGTCTCTATGGCTACACCTTC. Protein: CASRFSGSNRLYGYTF.

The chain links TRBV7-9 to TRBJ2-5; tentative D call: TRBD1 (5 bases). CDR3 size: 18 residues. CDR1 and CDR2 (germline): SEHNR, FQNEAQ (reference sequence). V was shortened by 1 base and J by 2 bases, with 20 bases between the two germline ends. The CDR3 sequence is CASSLEPPGMGLQETQYF. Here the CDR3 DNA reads TGTGCCAGCAGCTTAGAACCTCCAGGGATGGGCTTGCAAGAGACCCAGTACTTC. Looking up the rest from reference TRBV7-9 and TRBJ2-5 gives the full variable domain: DTGVSQNPRHKITKRGQNVTFRCDPISEHNRLYWYRQTLGQGPEFLTYFQNEAQLEKSRLLSDRFSAERPKGSFSTLEIQRTEQGDSAMYLCASSLEPPGMGLQETQYFGPGTRLLVL.

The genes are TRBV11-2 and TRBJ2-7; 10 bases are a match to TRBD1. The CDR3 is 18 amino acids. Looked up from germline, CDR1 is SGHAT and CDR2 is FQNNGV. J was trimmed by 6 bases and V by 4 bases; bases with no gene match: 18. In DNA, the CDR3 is TGTGCCAGCAGCTCCAAAGCCGGGACAGGGGTCGGGCGGCTCGAGCAGTACTTC. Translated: CASSSKAGTGVGRLEQYF.

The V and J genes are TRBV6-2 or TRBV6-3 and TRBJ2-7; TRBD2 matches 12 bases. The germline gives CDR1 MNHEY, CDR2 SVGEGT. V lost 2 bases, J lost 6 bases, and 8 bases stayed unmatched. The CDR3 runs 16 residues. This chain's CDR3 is CASSYRLAGGPREQYF. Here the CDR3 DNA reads TGTGCCAGCAGTTACCGGCTAGCGGGAGGGCCCCGCGAGCAGTACTTC.

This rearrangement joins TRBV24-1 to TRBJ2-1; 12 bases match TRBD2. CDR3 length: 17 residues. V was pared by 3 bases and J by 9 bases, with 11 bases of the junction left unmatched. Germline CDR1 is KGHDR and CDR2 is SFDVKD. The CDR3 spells CATSDPHSASGRGEQFF. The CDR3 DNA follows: TGTGCCACCAGTGATCCCCACTCGGCTAGCGGGAGGGGTGAGCAGTTCTTC.

CDR3 in amino acids: CASRIGINTGELFF. CDR3 nucleotide sequence: TGTGCCAGCAGAATCGGGATTAACACCGGGGAGCTGTTTTTT. This rearrangement joins TRBV2 to TRBJ2-2, with TRBD2 as a possible D gene (5 bases). Germline V lookup: CDR1 SNHLY, CDR2 FYNNEI. The ends were cut back, 6 bases at V and 2 bases at J, with 10 bases in the middle. This CDR3 has 14 amino acids.

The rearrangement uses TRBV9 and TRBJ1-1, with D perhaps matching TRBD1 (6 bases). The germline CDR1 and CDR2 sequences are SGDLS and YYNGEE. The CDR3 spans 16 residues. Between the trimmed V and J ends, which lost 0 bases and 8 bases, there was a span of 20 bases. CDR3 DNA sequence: TGTGCCAGCAGCGTAGCGGACAGTTTTTTAATAGGAGAAGCTTTCTTT. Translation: CASSVADSFLIGEAFF.

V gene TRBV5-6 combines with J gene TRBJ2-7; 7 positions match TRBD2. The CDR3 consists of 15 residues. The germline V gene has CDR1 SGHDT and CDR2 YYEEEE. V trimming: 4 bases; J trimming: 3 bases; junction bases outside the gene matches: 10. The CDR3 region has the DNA TGTGCCAGCAGCCCCTCGCGGGAGAGCGGCTACGAGCAGTACTTC. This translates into CASSPSRESGYEQYF.

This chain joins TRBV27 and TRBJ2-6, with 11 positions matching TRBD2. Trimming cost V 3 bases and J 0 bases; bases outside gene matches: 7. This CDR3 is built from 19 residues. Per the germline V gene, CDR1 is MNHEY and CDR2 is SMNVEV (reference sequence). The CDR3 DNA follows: TGTGCCAGCAGTTTTCTCGGGACTAGCGGAACCTCTGGGGCCAACGTCCTGACTTTC. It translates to CASSFLGTSGTSGANVLTF.

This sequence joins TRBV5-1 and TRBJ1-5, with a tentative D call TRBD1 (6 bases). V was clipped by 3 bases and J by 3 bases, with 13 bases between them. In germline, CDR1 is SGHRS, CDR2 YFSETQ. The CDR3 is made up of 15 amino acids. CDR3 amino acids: CASSWSGGFNQPQHF. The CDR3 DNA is TGCGCCAGCAGCTGGTCGGGGGGCTTCAATCAGCCCCAGCATTTT.